This T cell receptor (beta chain) was identified in a study of CDR3 diversity in severe acne. TCRdb ran MiXCR on the PCR reads and lists one entry per CDR3 protein. The sample includes about 97,000 distinct CDR3 sequences, roughly 51% seen only once; the top ten take roughly 12%. Sample: blood. The receptor's source is a male donor with acne.

This chain's CDR3 is CASLGGNPFYGYTF. The DNA for the CDR3 is TGTGCCAGCCTAGGAGGGAATCCGTTCTATGGCTACACCTTC. The rearrangement joins TRBV2 to TRBJ1-2; D is unclear. Germline CDR1 reads SNHLY; CDR2 reads FYNNEI. CDR3 length: 14 residues. Trimming left V 8 bases short and J 4 bases short, with 17 bases between.